These T cell receptor beta chains were read from a single sample in a study of cytomegalovirus exposure and HLA in healthy donors. The protocol was immunoSEQ multiplex PCR, while the TCRdb copy is restricted to in-frame clones and leaves out a portion. The data hold fewer than 200,000 clones, with about 77% observed a single time. Source material: PBMCs. Every receptor here comes from a woman aged 40 to 50 in good health and CMV-seropositive. Both conserved end residues are part of each CDR3. D genes are given only for firm matches. Size is omitted from some rows. Given values are once, few, many or a class for expanded clones.

TRBJ1-5 | - | - | TRBV7-8 | TGTGCCAGCAGCTTAGCGGGCCAGCCCCAGCATTTT | CASSLAGQPQHF
TRBJ1-1 | - | many | TRBV19 | TGTGCCATCCGTAAGATCGGGGAAACTGAAGCTTTCTTT | CAIRKIGETEAFF
TRBJ2-6 | - | once | TRBV4-3 | TGCGCCAGCAGCCAAGAAAGGGTCGGCAGGGGACCCTCTGGGGCCAACGTCCTGACTTTC | CASSQERVGRGPSGANVLTF
TRBJ2-5 | - | - | TRBV10-3 | TGTGCCATCAGTGATCAGGGACTTTCCCAAGAGACCCAGTACTTC | CAISDQGLSQETQYF
TRBJ2-2 | - | - | TRBV19 | TGTGCCAGTACCATTAGGGGCAGCAACGTGAACACCGGGGAGCTGTTTTTT | CASTIRGSNVNTGELFF
TRBJ1-2 | TRBD1 | - | TRBV7-9 | TGTGCCAGCAGCTTAGCAGACAGGGGGCGTGGGGGCTACACCTTC | CASSLADRGRGGYTF
TRBJ2-2 | - | - | TRBV9 | TGTGCCAGCAGAATGGGGGGTGCTGACACCGGGGAGCTGTTTTTT | CASRMGGADTGELFF
TRBJ2-1 | TRBD1 | once | TRBV5-6 | TGTGCCAGCAGCTTATGGGACAGGGCTGGGGGTGAGCAGTTCTTC | CASSLWDRAGGEQFF
TRBJ2-5 | - | - | TRBV6-1 | TGTGCCAGCAGGGGTCTGGGCTTACCCCAAGAGACCCAGTACTTC | CASRGLGLPQETQYF
TRBJ2-6 | TRBD1 | - | TRBV7-2 | TGTGCCAGCAGCTACCGGGACAGGTCCCTCTCTGGGGCCAACGTCCTGACTTTC | CASSYRDRSLSGANVLTF
TRBJ2-1 | TRBD2 | - | TRBV11-2 | TGTGCCAGCAGCCAAGGCTGGCGGGAGGGGCATGAGCAGTTCTTC | CASSQGWREGHEQFF
TRBJ2-3 | TRBD2 | - | TRBV5-1 | TGCGCCAGCAGCCGGACTAGCGGGTTGGTGACAGATACGCAGTATTTT | CASSRTSGLVTDTQYF
TRBJ1-1 | TRBD1 | - | TRBV6-5 | TGTGCCAGCGGGGACAGGGTTCTCACTGAAGCTTTCTTT | CASGDRVLTEAFF
TRBJ1-2 | - | - | TRBV19 | TGTGCCAGTAGTATAAGCGGGGGCCCCTATGGCTACACCTTC | CASSISGGPYGYTF
TRBJ1-2 | TRBD1 | - | TRBV4-3 | TGCGCCAGCAGCCGTTCCGGGACAGGGAATTTTTTAAACTATGGCTACACCTTC | CASSRSGTGNFLNYGYTF
TRBJ1-4 | TRBD1 | - | TRBV6-6 | TGTGCCAGCAGTTACGGGGACAGGAGTAATGAAAAACTGTTTTTT | CASSYGDRSNEKLFF
TRBJ2-3 | TRBD2 | - | TRBV14 | TGTGCCAGCAGCCAACTAGCGGTCACAGATACGCAGTATTTT | CASSQLAVTDTQYF
TRBJ2-7 | TRBD1 | - | TRBV30 | TGTGCCTGGAGAGGACAGGGGGCGCGAGAGGGGCAGTACTTC | CAWRGQGAREGQYF
TRBJ2-5 | TRBD1 | - | TRBV11-3 | TGTGCCAGTAACGACAGGGTCCAAGAGACCCAGTACTTC | CASNDRVQETQYF
TRBJ2-1 | - | once | TRBV28 | TGTGCTACCGGGAATTACAATGAGCAGTTCTTC | CATGNYNEQFF
TRBJ2-7 | - | - | TRBV7-9 | TGTGCCAGCAGCCCTCCGGGTAGCGGAGAGCAGTACTTC | CASSPPGSGEQYF
TRBJ2-2 | - | - | TRBV14 | TGTGCCAGCAGCCATCGGCTTGGGACAATGAACACCGGGGAGCTGTTTTTT | CASSHRLGTMNTGELFF
TRBJ2-3 | TRBD1 | - | TRBV27 | TGTGCCAGCAGAGGACAGGGGGCAGTTACAGATACGCAGTATTTT | CASRGQGAVTDTQYF
TRBJ2-2 | TRBD1 | - | TRBV28 | TGTGCCAGCAGTTCCCCCGGACAGGCCACCGGGGAGCTGTTTTTT | CASSSPGQATGELFF
TRBJ2-2 | TRBD1 | few | TRBV6-5 | TGTGCCAGCAGTCGCAAACAGGGGGCAACCGGGGAGCTGTTTTTT | CASSRKQGATGELFF
TRBJ1-2 | TRBD1 | - | TRBV6-5 | TGTGCCAGCAGCTCGGACAGGGATAACTACGGCTACACCTTC | CASSSDRDNYGYTF
TRBJ2-7 | TRBD1 | - | TRBV4-1 | TGCGCCAGCAGCCCGGGGACAGGCGCCTACGAGCAGTACTTC | CASSPGTGAYEQYF